The clone carrying this T cell receptor (beta chain) was seen ten or more times. Its antigen is currently unknown. TCR beta CDR3 sequences were amplified from RNA transcripts. When the TCR CDR3 underwent first-round RT-PCR, the HTBI primer set was used. In TCRdb, the multiplex PCR reads were re-called with MiXCR into one record per CDR3 protein. The sample has about 250,000 distinct CDR3 sequences, roughly 15% seen once; the top ten hold 30% to 35%. Based on clinical symptoms, serum thyroxine and TRAb, thyroid ultrasound and orbital computed tomography, diagnoses were reached. The source of the sample is a study of T cells in Graves' hyperthyroidism and ophthalmopathy. Findings of the study overall: The model foresaw ophthalmopathy a median approximately 6.1 months prior to onset.

V lost 6 bases and J 7 bases, leaving 19 bases between the germline ends. The CDR3 totals 16 residues. Sequenced: blood. The chain has TRBV12-3 or TRBV12-4 and TRBJ1-6; unclear D gene. This clonotype originated in a woman aged 45-65 years with Graves' hyperthyroidism that later progressed to Graves' ophthalmopathy. CDR3 coding DNA: TGTGCCAGCAGCCCCCAGTGGGGAAGGTCAAATTCACCCCTCCACTTT. Translated, it gives CASSPQWGRSNSPLHF.